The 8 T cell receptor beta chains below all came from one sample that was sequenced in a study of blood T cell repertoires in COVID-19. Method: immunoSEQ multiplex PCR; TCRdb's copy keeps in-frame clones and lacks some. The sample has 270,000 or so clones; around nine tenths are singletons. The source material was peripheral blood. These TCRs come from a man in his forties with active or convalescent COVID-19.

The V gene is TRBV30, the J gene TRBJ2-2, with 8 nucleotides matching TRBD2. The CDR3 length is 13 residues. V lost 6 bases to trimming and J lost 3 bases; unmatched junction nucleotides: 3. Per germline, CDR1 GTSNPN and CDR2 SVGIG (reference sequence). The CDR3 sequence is CACAGGYTGELFF. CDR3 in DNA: TGTGCCTGCGCGGGGGGTTACACCGGGGAGCTGTTTTTT.

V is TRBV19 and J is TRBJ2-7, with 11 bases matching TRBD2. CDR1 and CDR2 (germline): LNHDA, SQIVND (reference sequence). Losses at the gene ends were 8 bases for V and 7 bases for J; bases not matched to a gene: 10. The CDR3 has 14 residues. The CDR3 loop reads CASSGSGGAREQYF. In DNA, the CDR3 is TGTGCCAGTTCGGGTAGCGGGGGGGCAAGGGAGCAGTACTTC.

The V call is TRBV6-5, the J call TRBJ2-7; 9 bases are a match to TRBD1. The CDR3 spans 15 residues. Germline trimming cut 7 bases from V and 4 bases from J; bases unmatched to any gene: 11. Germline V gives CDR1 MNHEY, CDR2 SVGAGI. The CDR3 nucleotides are TGTGCCAGCATTAGGTGGGGACAGGGTGAATACGAGCAGTACTTC. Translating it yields CASIRWGQGEYEQYF.

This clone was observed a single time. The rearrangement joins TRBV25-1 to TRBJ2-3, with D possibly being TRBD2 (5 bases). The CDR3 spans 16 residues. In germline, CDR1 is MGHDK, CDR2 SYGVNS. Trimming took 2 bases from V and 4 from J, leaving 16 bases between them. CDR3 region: CASSEPLLGEPDTQYF. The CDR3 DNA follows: TGTGCCAGCAGTGAACCACTCCTCGGGGAGCCAGATACGCAGTATTTT.

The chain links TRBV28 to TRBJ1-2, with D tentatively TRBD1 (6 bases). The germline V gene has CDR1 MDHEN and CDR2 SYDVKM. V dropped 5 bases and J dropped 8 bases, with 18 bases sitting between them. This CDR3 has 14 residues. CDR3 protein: CASSPPQTGLGYTF. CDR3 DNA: TGTGCCAGCAGTCCGCCCCAAACAGGGCTAGGCTACACCTTC.

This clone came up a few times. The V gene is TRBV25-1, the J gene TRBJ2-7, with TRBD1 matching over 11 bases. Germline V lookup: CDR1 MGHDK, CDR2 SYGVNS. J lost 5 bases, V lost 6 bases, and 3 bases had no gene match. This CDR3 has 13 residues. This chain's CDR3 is CASRRDRGNEQYF. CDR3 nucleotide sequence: TGTGCCAGCAGAAGGGACAGGGGGAACGAGCAGTACTTC.

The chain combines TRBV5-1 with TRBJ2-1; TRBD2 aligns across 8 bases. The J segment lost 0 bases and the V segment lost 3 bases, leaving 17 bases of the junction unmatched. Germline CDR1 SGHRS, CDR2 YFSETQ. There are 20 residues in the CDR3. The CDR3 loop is CASSSLPVASGRSSYNEQFF. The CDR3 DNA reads TGCGCCAGCAGCTCCCTCCCCGTGGCTAGCGGGCGGAGCTCCTACAATGAGCAGTTCTTC.

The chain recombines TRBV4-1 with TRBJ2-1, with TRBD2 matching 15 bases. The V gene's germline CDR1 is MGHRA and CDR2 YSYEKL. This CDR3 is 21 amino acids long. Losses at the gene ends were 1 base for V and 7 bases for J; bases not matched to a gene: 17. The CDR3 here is CASSQGPQGLAGGQWENEQFF. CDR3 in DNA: TGCGCCAGCAGCCAAGGTCCCCAGGGACTAGCGGGAGGCCAGTGGGAAAATGAGCAGTTCTTC.